These 32 T cell receptor beta chains originate from one sample sequenced in a study of blood T cell repertoires in COVID-19. This table comes from immunoSEQ multiplex PCR, and its TCRdb copy is limited to in-frame clones, with some not included. This sample has about 110,000 clones, with about 90% found just once. Sequencing was carried out using peripheral blood. The receptors shown here come from a woman aged 30 to 39 with acute or convalescent COVID-19.

This clone was seen more than once but under ten times. The chain has TRBV5-1 and TRBJ1-4; weak D call: TRBD1 (5 bases). The CDR3 has 13 amino acids. In germline, CDR1 is SGHRS, CDR2 YFSETQ. V was cut by 3 bases and J by 10 bases, with 13 bases left in between. The CDR3 is CASSWGEAGKLFF. Here the CDR3 DNA reads TGCGCCAGCAGCTGGGGGGAGGCAGGAAAACTGTTTTTT.

J is TRBJ1-2 and V is TRBV7-2; 8 bases map to TRBD1. The V and J ends lost 2 bases and 4 bases, in that order; junction bases with no gene match: 0. The CDR3 spans 13 residues. Germline-derived CDR1 and CDR2 are SGHTA and FQGNSA. The CDR3 is CASSLQGAYGYTF. CDR3 coding DNA: TGTGCCAGCAGCTTACAGGGGGCCTATGGCTACACCTTC.

The genes are TRBV4-2 and TRBJ2-1; the match to TRBD2 covers 14 bases. CDR3 size: 16 residues. Looked up from germline, CDR1 is LGHNA and CDR2 is YNFKEQ. V was pared by 3 bases and J by 6 bases, with 4 bases of the junction left unmatched. CDR3 sequence reads: CASSQRLAGGGNEQFF. The CDR3 DNA reads TGTGCCAGCAGCCAGAGACTAGCGGGAGGGGGCAATGAGCAGTTCTTC.

V gene TRBV19 combines with J gene TRBJ1-5, with D uncertain. The CDR3 loop spans 14 amino acids. Germline loops: CDR1 LNHDA, CDR2 SQIVND (reference sequence). V was shortened by 8 bases and J by 0 bases, with 11 bases between the two germline ends. The CDR3 coding sequence is TGTGCCAGTGGGCAGGCTTATAGCAATCAGCCCCAGCATTTT. Its translation is CASGQAYSNQPQHF.

This sequence joins TRBV7-9 and TRBJ2-5, with 13 bases fitting TRBD2. V shed 5 bases, J shed 5 bases, and the junction held 14 bases outside the gene matches. Germline V gene lookup returns CDR1 SEHNR and CDR2 FQNEAQ (reference sequence). The CDR3 has 18 amino acids. CDR3 bases: TGTGCCAGCAGCATAACCGGGACTAGCGGGGCCCGCCAGGAGACCCAGTACTTC. Amino acids: CASSITGTSGARQETQYF.

The chain combines TRBV6-2 or TRBV6-3 with TRBJ2-2, with D possibly matching TRBD2 (6 bases). The CDR3 is 15 amino acids. Trimming took off 2 bases at V and 6 bases at J, with 13 bases between the two ends. Germline values: CDR1 MNHEY, CDR2 SVGEGT. CDR3 in DNA: TGTGCCAGCAGTTACGTCCCCGGGAGCGCCGGGGAGCTGTTTTTT. Translating gives CASSYVPGSAGELFF.

This chain joins TRBV28 and TRBJ2-7; D possibly corresponds to TRBD2 (6 bases). The CDR3 runs 18 residues. Per germline, CDR1 MDHEN and CDR2 SYDVKM. The germline V and J ends were trimmed by 2 bases and 4 bases, with 24 bases remaining between them. For the CDR3, the DNA is TGTGCCAGCAGTTTACCCCCGAGACTAGAGTTGGGTAGTTACGAGCAGTACTTC. Translation: CASSLPPRLELGSYEQYF.

The gene calls are TRBV28 and TRBJ1-1; no reliable D call. Germline V CDR1 and CDR2: MDHEN, SYDVKM. V lost 4 bases and J lost 4, with 16 bases in between. This CDR3 has 15 residues. The CDR3 nucleotides are TGTGCCAGCAGTTGGCTGGGAGGGTATGGCACTGAAGCTTTCTTT. Protein sequence: CASSWLGGYGTEAFF.

CDR3 protein: CASSVGVSYEQYF. CDR3 DNA: TGTGCCAGCAGCGTAGGAGTTAGCTACGAGCAGTACTTC. The chain couples TRBV9 to TRBJ2-7, with no clear D. CDR1 is SGDLS and CDR2 is YYNGEE in the germline V gene. V was trimmed by 0 bases and J by 3 bases, leaving 7 bases between them. The CDR3 loop spans 13 amino acids.

J is TRBJ1-2 and V is TRBV6-1; 10 bases align to TRBD1. The junction had 5 bases not matched to a gene; V was cut back by 4 bases and J by 0 bases. Germline V gene sequence: CDR1 MNHNS, CDR2 SASEGT. The CDR3 loop spans 16 amino acids. CDR3: CASSVWDRGSNYGYTF. CDR3 nucleotide sequence: TGTGCCAGCAGTGTATGGGACAGGGGCTCTAACTATGGCTACACCTTC.

This clone is a singleton in its sample. The V gene is TRBV4-3, the J gene TRBJ1-5, with D possibly TRBD1 on 6 matching bases. The germline V gene encodes CDR1 LGHNA and CDR2 YSLEER. This CDR3 comprises 15 residues. The V gene lost 2 bases and the J gene lost 7 bases, with 15 bases spanning the gap. This CDR3 reads CASSQTSQGGQPQHF. In DNA form, the CDR3 reads TGCGCCAGCAGCCAAACGTCACAGGGCGGACAGCCCCAGCATTTT.

The chain combines TRBV5-5 with TRBJ1-1; 7 positions match TRBD1. J lost 6 bases, V lost 1 base, and 12 bases had no gene match. Germline assignment: CDR1 SGHKS and CDR2 YYEKEE (reference sequence). The CDR3 length is 16 residues. The CDR3 coding sequence is TGTGCCAGCAGCTTGTTGACAGGGTTGTACACCCCTGAAGCTTTCTTT. Translating it yields CASSLLTGLYTPEAFF.

The chain joins TRBV7-8 to TRBJ1-2; TRBD1 matches 7 bases. J lost 6 bases, V lost 4 bases, and 11 bases had no gene match. The CDR3 contains 15 residues. Germline V gives CDR1 SGHVS, CDR2 FQNEAQ. As DNA, the CDR3 is TGTGCCAGCAGCTCGACCAGGGGGGCAATCGATGGCTACACCTTC. This codes for CASSSTRGAIDGYTF.

The J gene is TRBJ2-1, the V gene TRBV5-4, with 10 bases fitting TRBD2. The trim removed 6 bases at V and 9 bases at J, leaving 12 bases unmatched. The CDR3 consists of 15 residues. Germline-derived CDR1 and CDR2 are SGHNT and YYREEE (reference sequence). The CDR3 protein is CASTTSGRGQGEQFF. DNA of the CDR3: TGTGCCAGCACCACGAGCGGGAGGGGCCAAGGTGAGCAGTTCTTC. The full variable domain, its missing parts supplied by reference TRBV5-4 and TRBJ2-1, is ETGVTQSPTHLIKTRGQQVTLRCSSQSGHNTVSWYQQALGQGPQFIFQYYREEENGRGNFPPRFSGLQFPNYSSELNVNALELDDSALYLCASTTSGRGQGEQFFGPGTRLTVL.

The genes are TRBV6-5 and TRBJ1-4, with D uncertain. The CDR3 covers 15 residues. Trimming took 5 bases from V and 0 from J, leaving 10 bases between them. From germline, CDR1 is MNHEY and CDR2 SVGAGI. Here the CDR3 DNA reads TGTGCCAGCAGTAACTGGGGAGCAACTAATGAAAAACTGTTTTTT. Translation gives CASSNWGATNEKLFF.

The chain combines TRBV28 with TRBJ1-1; possibly TRBD1 for D (5 bases). Germline V lookup: CDR1 MDHEN, CDR2 SYDVKM. CDR3 length: 16 amino acids. The V and J ends lost 3 bases and 5 bases respectively, with 19 bases between them. The CDR3 nucleotides read TGTGCCAGCAGTTTGGTCAGGGTTGTATTGGGTACTGAAGCTTTCTTT. It yields the protein CASSLVRVVLGTEAFF.

V usage is TRBV29-1 and J usage is TRBJ1-4, with 7 bases fitting TRBD1. The germline V gene encodes CDR1 SQVTM and CDR2 ANQGSEA. The CDR3 extends over 14 amino acids. The trim removed 4 bases at V and 4 bases at J, leaving 6 bases unmatched. CDR3 sequence (DNA): TGCAGCGTTGGCGTAGGGGGCGATAATGAAAAACTGTTTTTT. Amino acid sequence: CSVGVGGDNEKLFF. Looking up the rest from reference TRBV29-1 and TRBJ1-4 gives the full variable domain: SAVISQKPSRDICQRGTSLTIQCQVDSQVTMMFWYRQQPGQSLTLIATANQGSEATYESGFVIDKFPISRPNLTFSTLTVSNMSPEDSSIYLCSVGVGGDNEKLFFGSGTQLSVL.

The chain uses TRBV5-1 and TRBJ2-5; D possibly corresponds to TRBD1 (6 bases). V gave up 5 bases and J gave up 3 bases, with 20 bases separating them. This CDR3 comprises 16 residues. Germline V gives CDR1 SGHRS, CDR2 YFSETQ. The CDR3 is CASRDRGVGPEETQYF. The CDR3 nucleotides are TGCGCCAGCAGGGACAGAGGGGTAGGGCCGGAAGAGACCCAGTACTTC.

V and J are TRBV19 and TRBJ2-1, with D perhaps TRBD2 (6 bases). Germline CDR1 and CDR2: LNHDA and SQIVND (reference sequence). Trimming cost V 4 bases and J 3 bases, with 10 bases left between them. The CDR3 is made up of 14 amino acids. CDR3: CASSRGGDYNEQFF. CDR3 sequence (DNA): TGTGCCAGTAGTAGGGGCGGGGACTACAATGAGCAGTTCTTC. Filled out from reference TRBV19 and TRBJ2-1, the complete variable domain reads DGGITQSPKYLFRKEGQNVTLSCEQNLNHDAMYWYRQDPGQGLRLIYYSQIVNDFQKGDIAEGYSVSREKKESFPLTVTSAQKNPTAFYLCASSRGGDYNEQFFGPGTRLTVL.

V gene TRBV28 combines with J gene TRBJ2-2; the match to TRBD2 covers 8 bases. Germline V gene data show CDR1 as MDHEN and CDR2 as SYDVKM. CDR3 length: 14 amino acids. V dropped 8 bases and J dropped 2; count of bases not matched to a gene: 4. CDR3 coding DNA: TGTGCCAGCTTACGGGGGGGAAACACCGGGGAGCTGTTTTTT. Translating gives CASLRGGNTGELFF.

V usage is TRBV9 and J usage is TRBJ2-2, with TRBD2 identical over 14 bases. Germline V gene sequence: CDR1 SGDLS, CDR2 YYNGEE. The CDR3 runs to 18 residues. Losses at the gene ends were 3 bases for V and 4 bases for J; bases not matched to a gene: 8. CDR3 sequence reads: CASSAGTSGSWGTGELFF. DNA for the CDR3: TGTGCCAGCAGCGCAGGGACTAGCGGGAGCTGGGGCACCGGGGAGCTGTTTTTT.

The chain employs TRBV7-3 and TRBJ2-3; 14 nucleotides align to TRBD2. V dropped 4 bases and J dropped 5; count of bases not matched to a gene: 8. The length of the CDR3 is 17 residues. The germline V gene has CDR1 SGHTA and CDR2 FQGTGA. CDR3 loop: CASSSQTSGGAVDTQYF. The CDR3, as DNA: TGTGCCAGCAGCTCCCAGACTAGCGGGGGGGCCGTAGATACGCAGTATTTT. The whole variable domain, remainder taken from reference TRBV7-3 and TRBJ2-3, is GAGVSQTPSNKVTEKGKYVELRCDPISGHTALYWYRQSLGQGPEFLIYFQGTGAADDSGLPNDRFFAVRPEGSVSTLKIQRTERGDSAVYLCASSSQTSGGAVDTQYFGPGTRLTVL.

V usage is TRBV6-4 and J usage is TRBJ1-2; the match to TRBD1 covers 9 bases. Germline V CDR1 and CDR2: MRHNA, SNTAGT. V was clipped by 4 bases and J by 7 bases; unmatched bases: 10. The CDR3 length is 15 residues. The CDR3, as DNA: TGTGCCAGCAGTGGACAACCCGGGACAGGGTCTGGCTACACCTTC. Protein sequence: CASSGQPGTGSGYTF.

The V call is TRBV7-9, the J call TRBJ2-5, with D perhaps TRBD1 (5 bases). V was pared by 1 base and J by 2 bases, with 8 bases between. The germline gives CDR1 SEHNR, CDR2 FQNEAQ (reference sequence). The CDR3 runs to 14 residues. CDR3 bases: TGTGCCAGCAGCTTAGGAGCAGGGCAAGAGACCCAGTACTTC. It yields the protein CASSLGAGQETQYF.

V is TRBV7-2 and J is TRBJ2-1; D unresolved. Trimming shortened V by 2 bases and J by 0 bases, and 11 bases separated the two germline ends. Germline CDR1 is SGHTA and CDR2 is FQGNSA. CDR3 length equals 16 residues. The CDR3 bases are TGTGCCAGCAGCTTATTTGGCGGTAGCTCCTACAATGAGCAGTTCTTC. Its protein product is CASSLFGGSSYNEQFF.

The V gene is TRBV6-2 or TRBV6-3, the J gene TRBJ2-3; D remains unclear. The V gene's germline CDR1 is MNHEY and CDR2 SVGEGT. The V end was cut by 6 bases, the J end by 0 bases, with 13 bases between. CDR3 size: 15 residues. The DNA of the CDR3 is TGTGCCAGCAGCATAACCGGAGTGAGCACAGATACGCAGTATTTT. Translated: CASSITGVSTDTQYF.

Only a few counts were recorded for this clone. The J gene is TRBJ1-1, the V gene TRBV7-9; unclear D gene. The ends were cut back, 5 bases at V and 4 bases at J, with 17 bases in the middle. The CDR3 totals 15 residues. The germline gives CDR1 SEHNR, CDR2 FQNEAQ (reference sequence). Written as DNA, the CDR3 is TGTGCCAGCAGCAAAGCAACTCGGAGTGGCACTGAAGCTTTCTTT. This gives the protein CASSKATRSGTEAFF.

The rearrangement joins TRBV18 to TRBJ1-2, with D maybe TRBD1 (6 bases). The CDR3 is 15 residues long. In germline, CDR1 is KGHSH, CDR2 LQKENI. Trimming removed 2 bases at V and 0 bases at J, with 10 bases between. The CDR3 sequence: CASSPETGANYGYTF. For the CDR3, the DNA is TGTGCCAGCTCACCAGAGACAGGAGCTAACTATGGCTACACCTTC.

This chain joins TRBV6-5 and TRBJ2-7, with 9 positions matching TRBD1. CDR1 and CDR2 from the germline V gene are MNHEY and SVGAGI. V was clipped by 7 bases and J by 5 bases; unmatched bases: 9. The CDR3 spans 14 residues. This chain's CDR3 is CASTGGTGYDEQYF. The CDR3 DNA follows: TGTGCCAGCACTGGAGGGACAGGGTATGACGAGCAGTACTTC.

The chain is built from TRBV30 and TRBJ1-2; D not resolved. V was trimmed by 2 bases and J by 6 bases, leaving 22 bases between them. The CDR3 is made up of 16 amino acids. Germline V CDR1 and CDR2: GTSNPN, SVGIG (reference sequence). CDR3 amino acids: CAWSPGTGYTTDGYTF. Here the CDR3 DNA reads TGTGCCTGGAGTCCGGGTACTGGATATACGACCGATGGCTACACCTTC.

The chain links TRBV28 to TRBJ2-1; TRBD2 agrees at 9 bases. CDR1 and CDR2 (germline): MDHEN, SYDVKM. The CDR3 covers 15 residues. J gave up 4 bases and V 5 bases, and 6 bases lay outside the gene matches. CDR3 in DNA: TGTGCCAGCAGTCAACCTAGCGGGACTTACAATGAGCAGTTCTTC. Protein sequence: CASSQPSGTYNEQFF.

The chain joins TRBV27 to TRBJ2-1; D gene ambiguous. Trimming removed 3 bases from V and 7 bases from J, with 10 bases in between. The CDR3 totals 13 residues. Germline CDR1 and CDR2: MNHEY and SMNVEV (reference sequence). CDR3 protein: CASSFYQANEQFF. CDR3 coding DNA: TGTGCCAGCAGTTTTTATCAGGCGAATGAGCAGTTCTTC.